This T cell receptor (beta chain) was sequenced in a study of T cells in Graves' hyperthyroidism and ophthalmopathy. Study-wide background: Peripheral blood collection took place at initial diagnosis, before any treatment.

Template material for amplifying TCR beta CDR3 regions consisted of RNA transcripts. HTBI primers were employed in a first-round RT-PCR of the TCR CDR3. TCRdb passed the multiplex PCR reads through MiXCR, listing each CDR3 protein once. The profile shows about 560,000 distinct CDR3 sequences, around 16% of them singletons. CDR1 is SEHNR, CDR2 FQNEAQ, per germline (reference sequence). CDR3 length: 14 amino acids. V dropped 5 bases and J dropped 4 bases, with 14 bases sitting between them. The study defined stable Graves' hyperthyroidism as no ophthalmopathy progression within 18 months. Patients with uncontrolled infections, other autoimmune diseases, pregnancy or lactation were excluded. Together with thyroid ultrasound, orbital computed tomography, serum thyroxine and TRAb, clinical symptoms were used for diagnoses.

The V call is TRBV7-9, the J call TRBJ1-2, with D hard to call. The sample comprised blood. This sequence was found in a woman between 25 and 40 years old with Graves' hyperthyroidism. The CDR3 coding sequence is TGTGCCAGCAGCACTAGACAAGGAATCTATGGCTACACCTTC. Its protein is CASSTRQGIYGYTF. The entire variable domain, with the rest obtained from reference TRBV7-9 and TRBJ1-2, is as follows: DTGVSQNPRHKITKRGQNVTFRCDPISEHNRLYWYRQTLGQGPEFLTYFQNEAQLEKSRLLSDRFSAERPKGSFSTLEIQRTEQGDSAMYLCASSTRQGIYGYTFGSGTRLTVV.